The 30 T cell receptor beta chains below were found in one sample sequenced in a study of blood T cell repertoires in COVID-19. TCRdb keeps only in-frame clones here, not all; method: immunoSEQ multiplex PCR. The data hold about 230,000 clones, with around 86% observed a single time. The sequenced sample was PBMCs or T cells enriched from blood (not recorded which). These receptors all come from a man younger than 35 who had recovered from COVID-19.

The V and J genes are TRBV6-5 and TRBJ1-5, with 8 bases fitting TRBD1. Germline CDR1 MNHEY, CDR2 SVGAGI. This CDR3 has 14 residues. J lost 9 bases, V lost 5 bases, and 9 bases had no gene match. Here the CDR3 DNA reads TGTGCCAGCAGTCGGGACAGGCTTTTGGGGCCCCAGCATTTT. It is translated as CASSRDRLLGPQHF.

The chain employs TRBV7-3 and TRBJ2-1; no clear D gene. Trimming took off 3 bases at V and 1 base at J, with 10 bases between the two ends. CDR1 is SGHTA and CDR2 is FQGTGA in the germline V gene. The CDR3 is 15 amino acids. In DNA, the CDR3 is TGTGCCAGCAGCTTTAGTCAACAGTCCTACAATGAGCAGTTCTTC. Protein product: CASSFSQQSYNEQFF. Drawing the rest from reference TRBV7-3 and TRBJ2-1, the complete variable domain is GAGVSQTPSNKVTEKGKYVELRCDPISGHTALYWYRQSLGQGPEFLIYFQGTGAADDSGLPNDRFFAVRPEGSVSTLKIQRTERGDSAVYLCASSFSQQSYNEQFFGPGTRLTVL.

The chain links TRBV5-6 to TRBJ2-1, with 7 bases matching TRBD2. The V and J ends lost 0 bases and 4 bases, in that order; junction bases with no gene match: 4. Germline CDR1 is SGHDT and CDR2 is YYEEEE. There are 15 residues in the CDR3. The CDR3 bases are TGTGCCAGCAGCTTGGGACTAGCTACGTACAATGAGCAGTTCTTC. It specifies CASSLGLATYNEQFF.

This rearrangement joins TRBV28 to TRBJ1-6; 10 bases map to TRBD1. Germline CDR1 and CDR2: MDHEN and SYDVKM. This CDR3 region has 14 residues. Trimming at V came to 8 bases and at J to 10 bases, leaving 8 bases not matched to a gene. The CDR3 spells CASRPGQGISPLHF. In DNA, the CDR3 is TGTGCCAGCCGCCCGGGACAGGGGATCTCACCCCTCCACTTT.

The chain uses TRBV5-1 and TRBJ1-5; D is unclear. The V end was cut by 0 bases, the J end by 5 bases, with 12 bases between. Per the germline V gene, CDR1 is SGHRS and CDR2 is YFSETQ. The CDR3 totals 15 residues. CDR3 loop: CASSLAGETYQPQHF. The CDR3 DNA is TGCGCCAGCAGCTTGGCCGGGGAAACGTATCAGCCCCAGCATTTT.

The chain carries TRBV9 and TRBJ2-4; 10 bases fit TRBD2. CDR3 length equals 15 residues. Unmatched junction bases numbered 5, after V lost 3 bases and J lost 5 bases. Germline V gene lookup returns CDR1 SGDLS and CDR2 YYNGEE. Here the CDR3 DNA reads TGTGCCAGCAGCGCGGGGACTAGCGTCGAAAACATTCAGTACTTC. Amino acids: CASSAGTSVENIQYF.

V gene TRBV10-3 combines with J gene TRBJ2-7; TRBD1 might be the D (5 bases). CDR3 length: 13 residues. V was trimmed by 10 bases and J by 1 base, leaving 14 bases between them. The germline gives CDR1 ENHRY, CDR2 SYGVKD. In DNA form, the CDR3 reads TGTGCCACGATGCCCAGGGAATCCTACGAGCAGTACTTC. Its translation is CATMPRESYEQYF.

V and J are TRBV28 and TRBJ2-3; D is perhaps TRBD2 (6 bases). Germline V lookup: CDR1 MDHEN, CDR2 SYDVKM. The CDR3 sequence is 15 residues long. Trimming took 1 base from V and 8 from J, leaving 16 bases between them. The CDR3 region is CASSLSTGGPSTQYF. The DNA for the CDR3 is TGTGCCAGCAGTTTATCCACCGGGGGACCTTCTACGCAGTATTTT.

The rearrangement links TRBV28 to TRBJ2-7; unclear D gene. Trimming removed 4 bases at V and 0 bases at J, with 7 bases between. Germline CDR1 reads MDHEN; CDR2 reads SYDVKM. There are 13 residues in the CDR3. The CDR3 loop is CASSSGFSYEQYF. The CDR3 DNA sequence: TGTGCCAGCAGTTCCGGGTTCTCCTACGAGCAGTACTTC.

The CDR3 is CATSDLQGIGNTGELFF. The CDR3 region has the DNA TGTGCCACCAGTGATTTACAGGGAATTGGGAACACCGGGGAGCTGTTTTTT. This chain uses TRBV24-1 with TRBJ2-2; a possible D gene is TRBD1 (6 bases). Germline assignment: CDR1 KGHDR and CDR2 SFDVKD. The V and J ends lost 1 base and 1 base respectively, with 12 bases between them. The CDR3 is 17 amino acids.

V gene TRBV3-1 (or the pseudogene TRBV3-2) combines with J gene TRBJ2-1, with TRBD1 matching 9 bases. The CDR3 consists of 14 residues. V shed 3 bases and J 9 bases; nucleotides not matched to a gene: 6. Germline CDR1 is LGHDT and CDR2 is YNNKEL (reference sequence). The DNA for the CDR3 is TGTGCCAGCAGCCAGTACAGGGGGCCGGGTGAGCAGTTCTTC. Translating gives CASSQYRGPGEQFF.

This chain links TRBV30 with TRBJ1-1; TRBD1 matches 7 bases. This CDR3 is built from 15 residues. Germline V gives CDR1 GTSNPN, CDR2 SVGIG (reference sequence). V gave up 2 bases and J gave up 0 bases; unmatched junction bases: 6. The DNA for the CDR3 is TGTGCCTGGAGTTTGCCGGGACAGATGAACACTGAAGCTTTCTTT. Translating gives CAWSLPGQMNTEAFF.

The chain is built from TRBV5-4 and TRBJ2-1, with D possibly TRBD2 on 5 matching bases. The germline gives CDR1 SGHNT, CDR2 YYREEE (reference sequence). The CDR3 extends over 14 amino acids. Trimming pared 7 bases from V and 0 bases from J, leaving 11 bases between. The CDR3 bases are TGTGCCAGCGGAGCGAGGGACTCCTACAATGAGCAGTTCTTC. It is translated as CASGARDSYNEQFF.

The chain has TRBV27 and TRBJ2-3, with no clear D. Trimming left V 3 bases short and J 4 bases short, with 2 bases between. There are 11 residues in the CDR3. CDR1 is MNHEY, CDR2 SMNVEV, per germline (reference sequence). CDR3 nucleotide sequence: TGTGCCAGCAGTTTCTCAGATACGCAGTATTTT. It translates to CASSFSDTQYF.

The chain has TRBV6-2 or TRBV6-3 and TRBJ2-7; 7 bases map to TRBD1. V trimming: 5 bases; J trimming: 3 bases; junction bases outside the gene matches: 7. Germline loops: CDR1 MNHEY, CDR2 SVGEGT. This CDR3 contains 14 residues. CDR3 protein: CASSPWTGNYEQYF. The CDR3 DNA is TGTGCCAGCAGTCCCTGGACAGGAAACTACGAGCAGTACTTC.

The count of this clone is one. The rearrangement joins TRBV11-3 to TRBJ2-3; 11 positions agree with TRBD2. Looked up from germline, CDR1 is SGHNT and CDR2 is YENEEA. V lost 1 base to trimming and J lost 1 base; unmatched junction nucleotides: 1. The CDR3 runs 16 residues. CDR3 in amino acids: CASSLGGLAGTDTQYF. Written as DNA, the CDR3 is TGTGCCAGCAGCTTAGGGGGACTAGCGGGCACAGATACGCAGTATTTT.

V usage is TRBV7-9 and J usage is TRBJ2-7, with D tentatively TRBD1 (6 bases). The CDR3 runs 14 residues. In germline, CDR1 is SEHNR, CDR2 FQNEAQ (reference sequence). Between the trimmed V and J ends, which lost 1 base and 3 bases, there was a span of 10 bases. The DNA of the CDR3 is TGTGCCAGCAGCTTAGGAACAGGGAACTACGAGCAGTACTTC. Its protein product is CASSLGTGNYEQYF.

The chain couples TRBV9 to TRBJ1-5; D may be TRBD1 (6 bases). The V and J ends lost 6 bases and 3 bases respectively, with 13 bases between them. The CDR3 is made up of 14 amino acids. CDR1 and CDR2 from the germline V gene are SGDLS and YYNGEE. The CDR3 bases are TGTGCCAGCAACTCAGGGGCGCTCAATCAGCCCCAGCATTTT. Amino acid sequence: CASNSGALNQPQHF. The whole variable domain, remainder taken from reference TRBV9 and TRBJ1-5, is DSGVTQTPKHLITATGQRVTLRCSPRSGDLSVYWYQQSLDQGLQFLIQYYNGEERAKGNILERFSAQQFPDLHSELNLSSLELGDSALYFCASNSGALNQPQHFGDGTRLSIL.

This chain connects TRBV12-5 to TRBJ1-2; 7 bases are shared with TRBD1. CDR1 LGHNT and CDR2 FRNRAP come from the germline V gene. V gave up 3 bases and J gave up 6 bases; unmatched junction bases: 16. This CDR3 region has 17 residues. The CDR3 DNA reads as TGTGCTAGTGGTTTCTTCGGTCAACAGGGGATGACGCATGGCTACACCTTC. Its protein product is CASGFFGQQGMTHGYTF.

The J gene is TRBJ1-4, the V gene TRBV5-1, with D possibly TRBD1 on 5 matching bases. CDR3 size: 15 residues. Trimming cost V 3 bases and J 6 bases, with 15 bases left between them. Germline values: CDR1 SGHRS, CDR2 YFSETQ. The CDR3, as DNA: TGCGCCAGCAGCTCGAGTCGTCGGGGGGATGAAAAACTGTTTTTT. Translated: CASSSSRRGDEKLFF.

V is TRBV23-1 and J is TRBJ2-5; 7 bases match TRBD2. TRBV23-1 is designated an ORF whose function remains uncertain. The CDR3 length is 13 residues. V was pared by 2 bases and J by 3 bases, with 0 bases of the junction left unmatched. The CDR3, as DNA: TGCGCCAGCAGTCAACTAGCGGAAGAGACCCAGTACTTC. Translated, it gives CASSQLAEETQYF.

CDR3 residues: CASTLGQGVYEQYF. The CDR3 nucleotides are TGTGCCAGCACCCTAGGGCAGGGGGTTTACGAGCAGTACTTC. This chain joins TRBV5-8 and TRBJ2-7; 7 bases are shared with TRBD1. V lost 6 bases to trimming and J lost 4 bases; unmatched junction nucleotides: 10. Germline CDR1 reads SGHTS; CDR2 reads YDEGEE. The CDR3 spans 14 residues.

The chain is built from TRBV14 and TRBJ1-1, with no clear D. The length of the CDR3 is 14 residues. Germline assignment: CDR1 SGHDN and CDR2 FVKESK. V shed 1 base and J shed 5 bases, with 11 bases lying between them. The chain's CDR3 is CASSQGGVSTEAFF. The CDR3 DNA reads as TGTGCCAGCAGCCAAGGAGGCGTCTCGACTGAAGCTTTCTTT. The whole variable domain, remainder taken from reference TRBV14 and TRBJ1-1, is EAGVTQFPSHSVIEKGQTVTLRCDPISGHDNLYWYRRVMGKEIKFLLHFVKESKQDESGMPNNRFLAERTGGTYSTLKVQPAELEDSGVYFCASSQGGVSTEAFFGQGTRLTVV.

Turning to this clone: Within the sample, other DNA sequences also encode this same CDR3. The chain has TRBV7-9 and TRBJ1-5, with 7 bases aligning to TRBD1. Germline CDR1 SEHNR, CDR2 FQNEAQ (reference sequence). The CDR3 totals 17 residues. The J segment lost 4 bases and the V segment lost 1 base, leaving 10 bases of the junction unmatched. The CDR3 region is CASSLGQGGIGNQPQHF. The CDR3 DNA sequence: TGTGCCAGCAGCTTAGGGCAGGGGGGTATCGGAAATCAGCCCCAGCATTTT.

This chain joins TRBV15 and TRBJ1-5; 7 bases line up with TRBD1. CDR3 length: 15 residues. J gave up 3 bases and V 6 bases, and 8 bases lay outside the gene matches. Germline-derived CDR1 and CDR2 are LNHNV and YYDKDF (reference sequence). CDR3 bases: TGTGCCACCAGTCACGACAGGGTACCCAATCAGCCCCAGCATTTT. Translation: CATSHDRVPNQPQHF.

This chain links TRBV5-1 with TRBJ2-2; 11 bases map to TRBD1. The CDR3 length is 15 residues. Germline values: CDR1 SGHRS, CDR2 YFSETQ. The junction had 6 bases not matched to a gene; V was cut back by 4 bases and J by 7 bases. CDR3 DNA: TGCGCCAGCAGCGTAGGACAGGGGGCGTTCGGGGAGCTGTTTTTT. It yields the protein CASSVGQGAFGELFF.

This clone is a singleton in its sample. The CDR3 sequence is CASEPQGPSYEQYF. CDR3 DNA sequence: TGTGCCAGCGAACCTCAGGGCCCATCCTACGAGCAGTACTTC. The V call is TRBV28, the J call TRBJ2-7; D might be TRBD1 (5 bases). The CDR3 is 14 amino acids. Germline loops: CDR1 MDHEN, CDR2 SYDVKM. V was shortened by 8 bases and J by 1 base, with 15 bases between the two germline ends.

The chain uses TRBV27 and TRBJ2-7, with a tentative D call TRBD2 (5 bases). Germline V gives CDR1 MNHEY, CDR2 SMNVEV (reference sequence). Deletions cut 2 bases from V and 0 bases from J, with 8 bases between. This CDR3 region has 14 residues. The CDR3 DNA reads as TGTGCCAGCAGTTTAAAGCGGAGCTCCTACGAGCAGTACTTC. It yields the protein CASSLKRSSYEQYF.

This chain links TRBV12-5 with TRBJ1-5, with D unresolved. The CDR3 is 14 amino acids. V was clipped by 6 bases and J by 6 bases, with 15 bases between them. Germline V gives CDR1 LGHNT, CDR2 FRNRAP. The CDR3 loop reads CASGPSLEAQPQHF. The CDR3 bases are TGTGCTAGTGGCCCGTCCTTAGAGGCTCAGCCCCAGCATTTT.

This chain joins TRBV9 and TRBJ1-2; D might be TRBD1 (5 bases). This CDR3 is built from 13 residues. The germline V and J ends were trimmed by 2 bases and 4 bases, with 9 bases remaining between them. Germline V gene sequence: CDR1 SGDLS, CDR2 YYNGEE. The CDR3 reads CASSVRVGYGYTF. CDR3 sequence (DNA): TGTGCCAGCAGCGTCAGGGTGGGCTATGGCTACACCTTC. The full variable domain, rest sourced from reference TRBV9 and TRBJ1-2, is DSGVTQTPKHLITATGQRVTLRCSPRSGDLSVYWYQQSLDQGLQFLIQYYNGEERAKGNILERFSAQQFPDLHSELNLSSLELGDSALYFCASSVRVGYGYTFGSGTRLTVV.